Each of the 28 T cell receptor beta chains below was sequenced from the same sample in a study of spatial heterogeneity in lung cancer. TCRdb re-called the 5' RACE reads with MiXCR, one entry per CDR3 protein. Here the sample spans some 32,000 distinct CDR3 sequences, 10% being singletons. Time point meaning: blood at routine non-recurrence follow-up after resection. Sequenced material: PBMCs, taken at follow-up. The receptors stem from a female donor with early-stage non-small cell lung cancer.

This clonotype has at least ten counts. The rearrangement joins TRBV4-3 to TRBJ2-2; 8 bases are a match to TRBD2. The CDR3 is 16 amino acids. CDR1 LGHNA and CDR2 YSLEER come from the germline V gene. V shed 4 bases, J shed 5 bases, and the junction held 9 bases outside the gene matches. CDR3 coding DNA: TGCGCCAGCAGCCCCTTCGGGAGGGTAGAAACCGGGGAGCTGTTTTTT. Translated, it gives CASSPFGRVETGELFF.

A few counts support this clonotype. The chain has TRBV2 and TRBJ1-6; D call uncertain. V lost 4 bases and J 8 bases, leaving 12 bases between the germline ends. Germline V CDR1 and CDR2: SNHLY, FYNNEI. This CDR3 is 14 amino acids long. CDR3 in DNA: TGTGCCAGCAGTGGAGCCCACGGGGATTCACCCCTCCACTTT. This encodes CASSGAHGDSPLHF.

This clonotype has just a few counts. The germline gene is not matched at one end of the junction; a read error may be the cause. The rearrangement links TRBV30 to TRBJ2-1, with 8 nucleotides matching TRBD2. The CDR3 totals 11 residues. Germline CDR1 GTSNPN, CDR2 SVGIG (reference sequence). CDR3 nucleotide sequence: TGTGCCTGGAGTGTACGGGGGGGAACCTACTTC. Encoded protein: CAWSVRGGTYF.

In its sample, this clonotype was seen many times. The chain couples TRBV29-1 to TRBJ2-1, with TRBD1 identical over 10 bases. Germline V gene sequence: CDR1 SQVTM, CDR2 ANQGSEA. The CDR3 runs to 14 residues. J was trimmed by 5 bases and V by 6 bases; bases with no gene match: 7. In DNA form, the CDR3 reads TGCAGCGTCGACGACAGGGGGCATCACAATGAGCAGTTCTTC. It is translated as CSVDDRGHHNEQFF.

With respect to this clonotype: A much larger clone sits a single nucleotide away, making a read error possible. The J gene is TRBJ2-3, the V gene TRBV5-1, with D perhaps TRBD2 (5 bases). The CDR3 runs 14 residues. From germline, CDR1 is SGHRS and CDR2 YFSETQ. As DNA, the CDR3 is TGCGTCAGCAGCCCGCGGGTCAACACAGATACGCAGTATTTT. It codes for CVSSPRVNTDTQYF.

This clonotype has only a few counts. The J gene is TRBJ2-7, the V gene TRBV21-1; the table names TRBD1, a call not compared with the DNA. TRBV21-1 is flagged as a pseudogene. The CDR3 is made up of 14 amino acids. CDR3 protein: CASSKGQTPYEQYF. CDR3 nucleotides: TGTGCCAGCAGCAAAGGACAGACCCCCTACGAGCAGTACTTC.

This clonotype was observed at least ten times. This chain uses TRBV28 with TRBJ2-2; D remains ambiguous. The CDR3 sequence is 12 residues long. V lost 3 bases and J lost 8, with 7 bases in between. From germline, CDR1 is MDHEN and CDR2 SYDVKM. The CDR3 loop is CASSFDGGELFF. The CDR3, as DNA: TGTGCCAGCAGTTTCGACGGAGGGGAGCTGTTTTTT.

This clonotype was detected once. The rearrangement links TRBV7-2 to TRBJ2-2; D ambiguous. Trimming pared 4 bases from V and 3 bases from J, leaving 3 bases between. CDR3 size: 12 residues. Per germline, CDR1 SGHTA and CDR2 FQGNSA. The CDR3 DNA is TGTGCCAGCAGCTGGTACACCGGGGAGCTGTTTTTT. It translates to CASSWYTGELFF.

The sample holds a few counts of this clonotype. The chain couples TRBV12-3 or TRBV12-4 to TRBJ2-2, with D tentatively TRBD1 or TRBD2 (6 bases each). Trimming shortened V by 6 bases and J by 4 bases, and 15 bases separated the two germline ends. The CDR3 spans 15 residues. The CDR3: CASSVRGVGTGELFF. CDR3 DNA sequence: TGTGCCAGCAGCGTGAGGGGGGTTGGCACCGGGGAGCTGTTTTTT.

The V gene is TRBV5-1, the J gene TRBJ1-1; no clear D gene. CDR1 and CDR2 from the germline V gene are SGHRS and YFSETQ. CDR3 length equals 15 residues. V dropped 2 bases and J dropped 2 bases, with 13 bases sitting between them. The CDR3 region is CASSFGRTTNTEAFF. CDR3 sequence (DNA): TGCGCCAGCAGCTTCGGGAGGACGACTAACACTGAAGCTTTCTTT.

The chain carries TRBV29-1 and TRBJ2-7; no clear D. This CDR3 is 13 amino acids long. V was shortened by 4 bases and J by 3 bases, with 13 bases between the two germline ends. The germline gives CDR1 SQVTM, CDR2 ANQGSEA. Written as DNA, the CDR3 is TGCAGCGTTGCAGGTCCCGAAAGCTACGAGCAGTACTTC. Protein product: CSVAGPESYEQYF.

As for this clonotype: This may arise from a read error, as a much more abundant clone is one base away. The V call is TRBV6-5, the J call TRBJ2-7; D is perhaps TRBD1 or TRBD2 (5 bases each). Trimming left V 6 bases short and J 3 bases short, with 12 bases between. Germline V CDR1 and CDR2: MNHEY, SVGAGI. The CDR3 spans 13 residues. The CDR3 loop is CASRTGARYEQYF. In nucleotides, the CDR3 is TGTGCCAGCAGAACCGGGGCACGCTACGAGCAGTACTTC.

The table lists this clonotype with a few counts. The V and J genes are TRBV5-6 and TRBJ2-7; D could derive from TRBD1 or TRBD2 (6 bases each). The CDR3 consists of 15 residues. Germline V lookup: CDR1 SGHDT, CDR2 YYEEEE. V was pared by 4 bases and J by 3 bases, with 17 bases between. The CDR3 region has the DNA TGTGCCAGCAGCCACGGGGGCCTAGCCAACTACGAGCAGTACTTC. It codes for CASSHGGLANYEQYF.

This clonotype was seen many times. The rearrangement joins TRBV7-9 to TRBJ2-7; D is perhaps TRBD2 (5 bases). Per germline, CDR1 SEHNR and CDR2 FQNEAQ (reference sequence). This CDR3 has 12 amino acids. The germline V and J ends were trimmed by 4 bases and 3 bases, with 7 bases remaining between them. CDR3 nucleotide sequence: TGTGCCAGCAGCTCCGAGGGCTACGAGCAGTACTTC. Its protein is CASSSEGYEQYF.

This clonotype was recorded at least ten times. This chain uses TRBV4-3 with TRBJ1-4; D is unclear. The V and J ends lost 0 bases and 8 bases respectively, with 13 bases between them. CDR1 and CDR2 (germline): LGHNA, YSLEER. The CDR3 has 15 amino acids. CDR3 coding DNA: TGCGCCAGCAGCCAAGAAGTTGACCCAAGAGAAAAACTGTTTTTT. Encoded protein: CASSQEVDPREKLFF.

The chain employs TRBV10-3 and TRBJ2-1; a possible D gene is TRBD1 (6 bases). Trimming pared 3 bases from V and 0 bases from J, leaving 9 bases between. Per germline, CDR1 ENHRY and CDR2 SYGVKD. This CDR3 has 15 amino acids. The CDR3 is CAISEQGRSYNEQFF. Written as DNA, the CDR3 is TGTGCCATCAGTGAACAGGGACGCTCCTACAATGAGCAGTTCTTC.

The table lists this clonotype with many counts. The chain combines TRBV7-9 with TRBJ2-1, with 15 nucleotides matching TRBD2. CDR3 size: 16 residues. J gave up 5 bases and V 5 bases, and 4 bases lay outside the gene matches. The V gene's germline CDR1 is SEHNR and CDR2 FQNEAQ (reference sequence). CDR3 DNA: TGTGCCAGCAGCCCCCGGACTAGCGGGGGGGACAATGAGCAGTTCTTC. Its protein is CASSPRTSGGDNEQFF.

This clonotype was seen many times. The chain is built from TRBV5-5 and TRBJ2-3; no clear D. This CDR3 is 14 amino acids long. V lost 0 bases, J lost 0 bases, and 5 bases lay in between. From germline, CDR1 is SGHKS and CDR2 YYEKEE (reference sequence). CDR3 in DNA: TGTGCCAGCAGCTTGGGTCCTAGCACAGATACGCAGTATTTT. Its protein is CASSLGPSTDTQYF.

This clonotype was picked up many times. The chain recombines TRBV11-2 with TRBJ1-5, with 7 bases that match TRBD1. The CDR3 totals 13 residues. The germline V gene encodes CDR1 SGHAT and CDR2 FQNNGV. V shed 4 bases and J 6 bases; nucleotides not matched to a gene: 3. The CDR3 nucleotides are TGTGCCAGCAGCTCGGGGACAGTTCAGCCCCAGCATTTT. Residues: CASSSGTVQPQHF.

The chain joins TRBV3-1 to TRBJ2-7; D perhaps matches TRBD1 (5 bases). The CDR3 spans 14 residues. Between the trimmed V and J ends, which lost 0 bases and 7 bases, there was a span of 13 bases. Germline loops: CDR1 LGHDT, CDR2 YNNKEL (reference sequence). CDR3 DNA: TGTGCCAGCAGCCAAGAACCAGGGCATGGAGAGCAGTACTTC. Protein sequence: CASSQEPGHGEQYF.

V usage is TRBV7-2 and J usage is TRBJ2-3; TRBD2 might be the D (5 bases). V lost 5 bases to trimming and J lost 4 bases, with 13 bases between them. The CDR3 loop spans 14 amino acids. CDR1 and CDR2 (germline): SGHTA, FQGNSA. CDR3 nucleotide sequence: TGTGCCAGCAGCCCAGGACTCGTTTCAGATACGCAGTATTTT. This sequence encodes CASSPGLVSDTQYF. Filled out from reference TRBV7-2 and TRBJ2-3, the complete variable domain reads GAGVSQSPSNKVTEKGKDVELRCDPISGHTALYWYRQSLGQGLEFLIYFQGNSAPDKSGLPSDRFSAERTGGSVSTLTIQRTQQEDSAVYLCASSPGLVSDTQYFGPGTRLTVL.

The chain links TRBV18 to TRBJ2-1; D is unclear. CDR3 size: 15 residues. The germline V and J ends were trimmed by 0 bases and 1 base, with 7 bases remaining between them. Looked up from germline, CDR1 is KGHSH and CDR2 is LQKENI. The CDR3 DNA is TGTGCCAGCTCACCACCAAGTGGGTCCTACAATGAGCAGTTCTTC. Encoded protein: CASSPPSGSYNEQFF.

This clonotype was detected many times. This chain connects TRBV5-1 to TRBJ2-1; 7 bases line up with TRBD2. Losses at the gene ends were 6 bases for V and 6 bases for J; bases not matched to a gene: 9. The CDR3 length is 14 residues. Germline CDR1 reads SGHRS; CDR2 reads YFSETQ. The CDR3 DNA is TGCGCCAGCACCCGCTACACTAGCGCCAATGAGCAGTTCTTC. Its protein product is CASTRYTSANEQFF.

As to this clonotype: A much more abundant neighbour one base away suggests this may be a read error. V usage is TRBV7-2 and J usage is TRBJ2-3, with TRBD1 matching 8 bases. This CDR3 region has 15 residues. Germline V gives CDR1 SGHTA, CDR2 FQGNSA. Losses at the gene ends were 3 bases for V and 6 bases for J; bases not matched to a gene: 8. As DNA, the CDR3 is TGTGCCAGCAGCTTGGGACAGGACACATTCGATACGCAGTATTTT. As protein: CASSLGQDTFDTQYF.

This clonotype has ten or more counts. The CDR3 region is CASSSPRPTGTKNIQYF. In DNA, the CDR3 is TGTGCCAGCAGCTCCCCCCGTCCGACCGGAACCAAAAACATTCAGTACTTC. The gene calls are TRBV5-6 and TRBJ2-4; D call uncertain. Trimming cost V 3 bases and J 2 bases, with 18 bases left between them. The CDR3 extends over 17 amino acids. Germline CDR1 reads SGHDT; CDR2 reads YYEEEE.

This clonotype has a count of ten or more. The chain couples TRBV14 to TRBJ1-1; D unresolved. The CDR3 runs 13 residues. Per germline, CDR1 SGHDN and CDR2 FVKESK. V was shortened by 0 bases and J by 6 bases, with 8 bases between the two germline ends. This chain's CDR3 is CASSQDYWAEAFF. The DNA for the CDR3 is TGTGCCAGCAGCCAAGATTATTGGGCTGAAGCTTTCTTT. Complete variable domain (other parts from reference TRBV14 and TRBJ1-1): EAGVTQFPSHSVIEKGQTVTLRCDPISGHDNLYWYRRVMGKEIKFLLHFVKESKQDESGMPNNRFLAERTGGTYSTLKVQPAELEDSGVYFCASSQDYWAEAFFGQGTRLTVV.

This clonotype was counted only a few times. The chain combines TRBV3-1 with TRBJ2-2; TRBD2 matches at 11 bases. V lost 0 bases to trimming and J lost 6 bases; unmatched junction nucleotides: 6. Germline CDR1 is LGHDT and CDR2 is YNNKEL (reference sequence). This CDR3 is built from 17 residues. The chain's CDR3 is CASSQEELAGDPGELFF. CDR3 coding DNA: TGTGCCAGCAGCCAAGAAGAACTAGCGGGGGACCCCGGGGAGCTGTTTTTT.

The sample holds a few counts of this clonotype. The rearrangement joins TRBV7-9 to TRBJ2-7; D might be TRBD1 or TRBD2, each matching 5 bases. CDR3 length: 16 amino acids. Trimming removed 5 bases at V and 2 bases at J, with 19 bases between. Germline V gene data show CDR1 as SEHNR and CDR2 as FQNEAQ (reference sequence). CDR3 in amino acids: CASSPYMGVPAYEQYF. The CDR3, as DNA: TGTGCCAGCAGCCCATACATGGGGGTTCCAGCCTACGAGCAGTACTTC.